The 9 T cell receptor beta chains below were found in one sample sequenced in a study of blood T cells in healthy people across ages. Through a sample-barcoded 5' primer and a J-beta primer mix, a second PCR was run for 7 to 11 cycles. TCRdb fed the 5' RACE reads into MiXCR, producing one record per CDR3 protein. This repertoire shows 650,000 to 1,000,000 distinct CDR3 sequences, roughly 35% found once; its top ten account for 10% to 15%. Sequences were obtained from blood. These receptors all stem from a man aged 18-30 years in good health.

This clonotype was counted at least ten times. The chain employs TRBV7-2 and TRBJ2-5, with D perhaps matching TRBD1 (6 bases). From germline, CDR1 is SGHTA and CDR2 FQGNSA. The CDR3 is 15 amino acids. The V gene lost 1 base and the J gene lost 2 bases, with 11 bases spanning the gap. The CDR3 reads CASSLGFRGQETQYF. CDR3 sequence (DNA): TGTGCCAGCAGCTTAGGCTTCAGGGGTCAAGAGACCCAGTACTTC.

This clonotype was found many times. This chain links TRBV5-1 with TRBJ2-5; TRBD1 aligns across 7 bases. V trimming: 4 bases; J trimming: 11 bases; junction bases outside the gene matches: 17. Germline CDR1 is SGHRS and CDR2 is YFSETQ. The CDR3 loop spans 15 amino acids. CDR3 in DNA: TGCGCCAGCAGCATCGACCCCTCGGGACAGCGTAAGCAGTACTTC. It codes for CASSIDPSGQRKQYF.

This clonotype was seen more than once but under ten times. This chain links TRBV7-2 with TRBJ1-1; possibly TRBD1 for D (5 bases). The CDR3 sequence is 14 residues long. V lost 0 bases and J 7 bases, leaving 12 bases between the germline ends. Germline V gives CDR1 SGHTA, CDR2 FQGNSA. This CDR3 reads CASSLAVGADEAFF. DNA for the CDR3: TGTGCCAGCAGCTTAGCAGTAGGGGCAGATGAAGCTTTCTTT.

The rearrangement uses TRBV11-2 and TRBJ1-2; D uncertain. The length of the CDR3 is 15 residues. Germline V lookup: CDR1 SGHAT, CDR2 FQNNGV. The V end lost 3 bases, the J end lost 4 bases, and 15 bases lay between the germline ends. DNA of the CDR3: TGTGCCAGCAGCTTGGGTCCCTTCGGAGGCTATGGCTACACCTTC. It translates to CASSLGPFGGYGYTF. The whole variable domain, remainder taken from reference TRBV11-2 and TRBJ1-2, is EAGVAQSPRYKIIEKRQSVAFWCNPISGHATLYWYQQILGQGPKLLIQFQNNGVVDDSQLPKDRFSAERLKGVDSTLKIQPAKLEDSAVYLCASSLGPFGGYGYTFGSGTRLTVV.

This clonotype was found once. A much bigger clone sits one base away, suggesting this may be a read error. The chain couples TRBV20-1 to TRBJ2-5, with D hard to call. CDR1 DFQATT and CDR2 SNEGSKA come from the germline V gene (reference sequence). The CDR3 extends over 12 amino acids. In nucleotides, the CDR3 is TGCGGTGCTAGAAGCATTCAAGAGACCCAGTACTTC. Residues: CGARSIQETQYF.

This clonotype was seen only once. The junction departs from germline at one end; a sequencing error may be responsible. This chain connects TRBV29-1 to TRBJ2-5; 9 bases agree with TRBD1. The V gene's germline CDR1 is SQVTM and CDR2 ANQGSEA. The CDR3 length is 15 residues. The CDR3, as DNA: TGCAGCGTAGAAGGGACAGGGAAACATCAAGAGACCCAGTACTTC. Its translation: CSVEGTGKHQETQYF.

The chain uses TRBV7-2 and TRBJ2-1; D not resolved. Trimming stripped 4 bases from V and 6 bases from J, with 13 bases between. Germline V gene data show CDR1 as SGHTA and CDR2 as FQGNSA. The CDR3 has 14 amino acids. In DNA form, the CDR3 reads TGTGCCAGCAGCTCCTGGACCCTAAGCAATGAGCAGTTCTTC. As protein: CASSSWTLSNEQFF.

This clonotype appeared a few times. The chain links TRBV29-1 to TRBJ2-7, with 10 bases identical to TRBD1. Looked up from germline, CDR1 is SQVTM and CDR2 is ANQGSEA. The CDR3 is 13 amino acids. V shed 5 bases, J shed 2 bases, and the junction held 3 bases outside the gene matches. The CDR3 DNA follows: TGCAGCGTTCTCGGGACAGGGGCCTACGAGCAGTACTTC. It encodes CSVLGTGAYEQYF.

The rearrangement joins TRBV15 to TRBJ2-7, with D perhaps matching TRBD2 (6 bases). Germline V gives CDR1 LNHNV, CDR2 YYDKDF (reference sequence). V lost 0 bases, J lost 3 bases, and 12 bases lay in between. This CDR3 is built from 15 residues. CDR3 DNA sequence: TGTGCCACCAGCAGAGATAGGGACTGGATCTACGAGCAGTACTTC. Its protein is CATSRDRDWIYEQYF.